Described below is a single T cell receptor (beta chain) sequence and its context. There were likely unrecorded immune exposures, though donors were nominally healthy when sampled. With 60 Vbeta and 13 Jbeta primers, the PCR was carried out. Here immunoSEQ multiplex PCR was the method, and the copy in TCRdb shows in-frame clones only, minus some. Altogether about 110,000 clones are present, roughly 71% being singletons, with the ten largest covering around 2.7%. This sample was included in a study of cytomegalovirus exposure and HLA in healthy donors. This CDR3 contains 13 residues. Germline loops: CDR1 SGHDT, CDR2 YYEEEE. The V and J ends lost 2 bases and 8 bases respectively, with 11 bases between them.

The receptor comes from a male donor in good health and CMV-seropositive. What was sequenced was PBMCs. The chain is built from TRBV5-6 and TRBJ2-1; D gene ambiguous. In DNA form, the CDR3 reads TGTGCCAGCAGCTTACTGCTTGTGGATGAGCAGTTCTTC. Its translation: CASSLLLVDEQFF. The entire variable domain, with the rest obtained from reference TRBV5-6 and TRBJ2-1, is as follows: DAGVTQSPTHLIKTRGQQVTLRCSPKSGHDTVSWYQQALGQGPQFIFQYYEEEERQRGNFPDRFSGHQFPNYSSELNVNALLLGDSALYLCASSLLLVDEQFFGPGTRLTVL.